This T cell receptor beta chain stems from a study of blood T cells in healthy people across ages. Trimming shortened V by 1 base and J by 4 bases, and 15 bases separated the two germline ends. Germline V gene lookup returns CDR1 SGHVS and CDR2 FNYEAQ. The CDR3 loop spans 16 amino acids. A second about 7 to 11 cycle PCR used barcoded and J-beta primers. TCRdb called the 5' RACE reads again in MiXCR, with one record for every CDR3 protein. The sample has about 1,600,000 distinct CDR3 sequences, 42% seen once; the top ten hold approximately 7.9%. This TCR was recovered from a woman under 30 in good health. This chain joins TRBV7-6 and TRBJ2-3, with D possibly matching TRBD2 (6 bases). Sequencing was carried out using blood. The CDR3 DNA reads as TGTGCCAGCAGCTTAGTACCGGGGGAGAGGGCAGATACGCAGTATTTT. Translation: CASSLVPGERADTQYF.